This T cell receptor (beta chain) was documented in a study of T cells after yellow fever vaccination (dated by TCRdb to the late 2010s). Study-wide context: The SMART-Seq v4 Ultra Low Input RNA kit was used to prepare libraries from fractions with low cell numbers. To follow T-cell clones before and after both primary and booster YFV17D yellow fever vaccination, bulk TCR alpha and beta repertoires underwent longitudinal sequencing. Two healthy male donors, one aged 18 to 29 and one aged 30 to 40 years, made up the cohort. Blood was drawn at multiple timepoints before and after primary and secondary immunization, with bulk PBMC replicates and cell subsets isolated. The investigation overall reported the following: A small fraction of clonotypes appeared in both the CD4 and CD8 compartments, likely as a result of convergent recombination. After the booster, most clones that had expanded after primary vaccination were detected again (around 96% of CD4 and around 88% of CD8), suggesting broad maintenance of memory. Compared with the primary T-cell response, the secondary T-cell response was faster but weaker, reaching its peak on day 5 rather than on day 15. Only two donors were included in the study, so the extent to which the findings can be generalized is limited. Computational filtering was needed because FACS-sorted repertoires could contain abundant contaminating clonotypes from the bulk population.

Points on this clonotype: It lacks a known antigen. Base qualities were left out, and no much larger clone turns up one base away.

In light of the paper, this sample's treatment or condition label describes: live attenuated yellow fever vaccine strain. PBMCs were isolated from peripheral blood using a standard Ficoll-Paque protocol. Dynabeads CD4 and CD8 positive selection kits were used to isolate CD4 and CD8 T-cell fractions. TriZol was used to extract RNA from bulk PBMCs, CD4 and CD8 fractions, and dextramer-positive and dextramer-negative fractions. These reads were obtained on an Illumina NovaSeq 6000. TCR cDNA was synthesized by 5'RACE template switching, which introduced a universal primer site and unique molecular identifiers. Priming of cDNA synthesis was performed from both the TCR alpha and TCR beta constant segments. Library amplification used two PCR steps, and the second PCR step added sample barcodes and sequencing adapters. Sequencing of the libraries was done on either Illumina HiSeq 2500 (2x100 bp) or NovaSeq (2x150 bp). In the source study's methods: Demultiplexing of reads and collapsing into UMI consensus sequences were performed with MIGEC, and V(D)J alignment was carried out with MiXCR. Using edgeR on replicate PBMC samples, clonotypes were called vaccine-responding if FDR was below 0.01 and the log2 fold change was above 5 up to day 15. Each bulk clonotype was labeled CD4 or CD8 based on which sequenced repertoire, CD4 or CD8, contained the clonotype at higher abundance. Using fastp at Q25 and MiXCR, TCRdb reprocessed the public reads and kept productive beta chains. Each CDR3 protein gets just one entry, which takes the most common genes and DNA from the rows behind it. TCRdb assigned the V and J calls; the authors' analysis was not used. In all, the sample holds fewer than 400,000 distinct CDR3 sequences, and roughly 10% of those were seen once. The ten largest clones capture 3% to 3.5% of the sample.

From the cysteine through the phenylalanine, the CDR3 covers 15 amino acids. CDR3 DNA only is kept here, 45 bases in frame from base 1. The germline V end is reduced by 5 bases and the J end by 3 bases; junction bases left unmatched: 10. The germline V gene yields MNHEY for CDR1 and SVGEGT for CDR2. Sequences were derived from CD4+ T cells sorted from PBMCs, sampled 45 days after the yellow fever booster vaccination. This sequence originates from a man aged 18-30 years who received the YFV17D yellow fever vaccine. The chain employs TRBV6-2 or TRBV6-3 and TRBJ2-7; TRBD1 matches 7 bases in the middle. The CDR3 protein is CASSTPGQPNYEQYF. The base sequence is TGTGCCAGCAGTACGCCGGGACAGCCTAACTACGAGCAGTACTTC.